This T cell receptor (beta chain) was sequenced for a study of T cells after yellow fever vaccination. About the research overall: Any fraction with a low cell number was prepared using SMART-Seq v4 Ultra Low Input.

A universal primer site and UMIs were added as TCR cDNA was made by 5'RACE template switching. TCRdb re-derived calls from the 5' RACE reads in MiXCR, one entry per CDR3 protein. The sample lists 610,000 or so distinct CDR3 sequences; 12% were seen once. The table lists this clonotype with a few counts. What it binds is unknown. Broader study findings: The secondary response was weaker, and its peak arrived faster, on day 5 versus 15. Reappearance after the booster was observed for most primary-vaccination clones (about 96% CD4, about 85% CD8).

The V gene's germline CDR1 is SGHTA and CDR2 FQGNSA. The CDR3 consists of 14 residues. J was trimmed by 6 bases and V by 5 bases; bases with no gene match: 7. This clonotype was sampled from a man aged 30-40 years who received the YFV17D yellow fever vaccine. This chain uses TRBV7-2 with TRBJ1-5; TRBD1 matches 7 bases. This specimen was PBMCs, taken on the day of the yellow fever booster vaccination. The CDR3 loop reads CASSPDRAAQPQHF. CDR3 coding DNA: TGTGCCAGCAGCCCAGACAGGGCAGCTCAGCCCCAGCATTTT.